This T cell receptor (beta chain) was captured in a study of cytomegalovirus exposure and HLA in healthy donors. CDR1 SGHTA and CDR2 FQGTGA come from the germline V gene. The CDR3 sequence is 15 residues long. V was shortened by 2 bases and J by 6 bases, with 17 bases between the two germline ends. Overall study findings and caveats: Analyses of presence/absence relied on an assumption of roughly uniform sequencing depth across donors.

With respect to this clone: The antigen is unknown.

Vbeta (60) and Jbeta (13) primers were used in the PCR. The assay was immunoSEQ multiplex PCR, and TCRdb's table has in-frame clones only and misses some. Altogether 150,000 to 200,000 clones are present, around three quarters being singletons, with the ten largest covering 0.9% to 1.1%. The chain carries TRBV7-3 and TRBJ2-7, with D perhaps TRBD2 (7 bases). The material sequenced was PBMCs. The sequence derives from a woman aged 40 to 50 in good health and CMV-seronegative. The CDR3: CASSLSPNRGGEQYF. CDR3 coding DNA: TGTGCCAGCAGCTTATCCCCAAATAGGGGGGGCGAGCAGTACTTC.